This T cell receptor (beta chain) was observed in a study of post-analysis software for immune sequencing data. On the study more broadly: In terms of disease course, relapsing-remitting, secondary progressive and progressive-relapsing multiple sclerosis were included. Study observations and caveats: Four or five TRBV segments (TRBV5-6, TRBV5-1 and TRBV20-1 among them) occurred more frequently in patients than in controls.

Prepared libraries of TCR beta cDNA carried unique molecular identifiers. MiXCR was run by TCRdb on the PCR reads, yielding one entry per CDR3 protein. The sample holds under 200,000 distinct CDR3 sequences, around 36% seen once. The CDR3 length is 13 residues. Germline-derived CDR1 and CDR2 are SQVTM and ANQGSEA. The V end lost 4 bases, the J end lost 1 base, and 8 bases lay between the germline ends. In this sample, this clonotype turned up a few times. What it binds is not known. This sequence originates from a girl between 5 and 17 years old with multiple sclerosis. The chain carries TRBV29-1 and TRBJ2-1; D is ambiguous. Here the sequenced sample was blood, taken after autologous hematopoietic stem cell transplantation. CDR3 nucleotide sequence: TGCAGCGTTGGCCTCAATTCCTACAATGAGCAGTTCTTC. Translation: CSVGLNSYNEQFF.